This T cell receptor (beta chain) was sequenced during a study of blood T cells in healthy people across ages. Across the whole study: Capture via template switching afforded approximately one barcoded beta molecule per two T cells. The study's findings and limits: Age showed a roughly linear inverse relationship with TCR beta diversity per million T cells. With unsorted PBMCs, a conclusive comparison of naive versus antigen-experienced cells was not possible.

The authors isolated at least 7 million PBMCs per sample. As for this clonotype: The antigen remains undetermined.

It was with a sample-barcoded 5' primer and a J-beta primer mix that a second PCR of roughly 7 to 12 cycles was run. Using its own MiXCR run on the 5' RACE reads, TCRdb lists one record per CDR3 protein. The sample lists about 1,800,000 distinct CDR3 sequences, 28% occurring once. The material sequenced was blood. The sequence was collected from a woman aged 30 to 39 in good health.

Here the CDR3 reads CASSLRTGTGLPYEQYF. The CDR3 coding sequence is TGCGCCAGCAGCCTCCGGACCGGGACAGGTCTTCCCTACGAGCAGTACTTC. The genes are TRBV5-1 and TRBJ2-4, with 8 bases lining up with TRBD1. The J call may be wrong; the DNA end is better matched by TRBJ2-7. CDR1 and CDR2 from the germline V gene are SGHRS and YFSETQ. The CDR3 runs to 17 residues.